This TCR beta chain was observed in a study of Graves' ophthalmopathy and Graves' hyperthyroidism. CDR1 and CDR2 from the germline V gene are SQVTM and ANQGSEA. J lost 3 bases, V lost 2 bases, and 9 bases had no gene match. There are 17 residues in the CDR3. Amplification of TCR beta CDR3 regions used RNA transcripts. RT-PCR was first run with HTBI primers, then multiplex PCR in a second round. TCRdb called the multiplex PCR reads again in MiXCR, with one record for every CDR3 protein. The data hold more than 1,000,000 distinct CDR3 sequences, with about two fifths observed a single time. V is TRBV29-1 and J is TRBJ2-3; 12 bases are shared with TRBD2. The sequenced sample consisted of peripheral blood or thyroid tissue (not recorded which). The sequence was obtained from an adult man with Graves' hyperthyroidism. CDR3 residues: CSVELVLAGGSTDTQYF. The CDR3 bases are TGCAGCGTTGAATTAGTGCTAGCGGGAGGGTCGACAGATACGCAGTATTTT.